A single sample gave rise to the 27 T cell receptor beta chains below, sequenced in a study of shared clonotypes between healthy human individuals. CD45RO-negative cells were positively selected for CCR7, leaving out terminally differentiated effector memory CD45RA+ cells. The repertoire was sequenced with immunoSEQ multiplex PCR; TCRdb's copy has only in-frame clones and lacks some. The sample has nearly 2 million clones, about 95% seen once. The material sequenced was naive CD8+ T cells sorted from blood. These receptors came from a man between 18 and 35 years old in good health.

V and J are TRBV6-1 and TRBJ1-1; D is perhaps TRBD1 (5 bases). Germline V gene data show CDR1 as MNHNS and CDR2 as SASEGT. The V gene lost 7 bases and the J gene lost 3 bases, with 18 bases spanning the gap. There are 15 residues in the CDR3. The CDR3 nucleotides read TGTGCCAGCATGGGACGCAGTGACAGAGACACTGAAGCTTTCTTT. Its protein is CASMGRSDRDTEAFF.

The CDR3 protein is CAIRPNPGQEDGYTF. The CDR3, as DNA: TGTGCCATCAGACCGAACCCGGGACAAGAAGACGGCTACACCTTC. The gene calls are TRBV10-3 and TRBJ1-2, with a possible D match to TRBD1 (6 bases). There are 15 residues in the CDR3. V lost 6 bases, J lost 8 bases, and 22 bases lay in between. Per germline, CDR1 ENHRY and CDR2 SYGVKD.

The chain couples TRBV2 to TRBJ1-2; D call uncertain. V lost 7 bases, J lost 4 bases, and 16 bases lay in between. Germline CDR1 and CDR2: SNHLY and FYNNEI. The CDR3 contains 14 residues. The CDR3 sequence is CASMIGGSAYGYTF. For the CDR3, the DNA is TGTGCCAGCATGATTGGTGGGTCGGCCTATGGCTACACCTTC.

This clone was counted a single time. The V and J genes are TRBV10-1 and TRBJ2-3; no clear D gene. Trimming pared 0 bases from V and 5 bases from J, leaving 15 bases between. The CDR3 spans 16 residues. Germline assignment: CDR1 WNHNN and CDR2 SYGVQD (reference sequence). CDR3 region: CASSESTLASGDTQYF. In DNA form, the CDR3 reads TGCGCCAGCAGTGAGTCGACTCTGGCTTCGGGAGATACGCAGTATTTT.

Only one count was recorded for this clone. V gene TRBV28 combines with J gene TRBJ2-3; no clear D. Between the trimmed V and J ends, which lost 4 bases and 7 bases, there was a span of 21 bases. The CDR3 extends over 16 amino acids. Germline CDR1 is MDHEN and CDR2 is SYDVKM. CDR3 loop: CASSSPGEDLFHTQYF. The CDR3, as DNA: TGTGCCAGCAGTTCGCCAGGAGAGGACCTCTTCCATACGCAGTATTTT.

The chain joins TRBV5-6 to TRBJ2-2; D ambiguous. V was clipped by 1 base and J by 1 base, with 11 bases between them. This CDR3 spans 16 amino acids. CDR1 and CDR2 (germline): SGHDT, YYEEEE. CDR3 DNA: TGTGCCAGCAGCTTGTACGGGTTCGAGAACACCGGGGAGCTGTTTTTT. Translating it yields CASSLYGFENTGELFF.

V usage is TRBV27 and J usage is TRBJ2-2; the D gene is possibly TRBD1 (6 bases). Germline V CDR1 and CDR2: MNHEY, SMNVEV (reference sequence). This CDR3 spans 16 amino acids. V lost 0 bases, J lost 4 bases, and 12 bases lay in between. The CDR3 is CASSLSLTGSTGELFF. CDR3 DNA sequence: TGTGCCAGCAGTTTATCACTAACAGGGAGCACCGGGGAGCTGTTTTTT.

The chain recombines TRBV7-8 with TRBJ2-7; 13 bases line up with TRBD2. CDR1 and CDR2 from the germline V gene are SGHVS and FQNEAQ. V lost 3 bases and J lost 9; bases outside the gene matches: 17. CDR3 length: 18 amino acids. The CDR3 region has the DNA TGTGCCAGCAGCTTCAGACTAGCGGGGGGATCCCTCCCTTCGGGGCAGTACTTC. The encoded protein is CASSFRLAGGSLPSGQYF. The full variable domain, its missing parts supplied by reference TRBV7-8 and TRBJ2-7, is GAGVSQSPRYKVAKRGQDVALRCDPISGHVSLFWYQQALGQGPEFLTYFQNEAQLDKSGLPSDRFFAERPEGSVSTLKIQRTQQEDSAVYLCASSFRLAGGSLPSGQYFGPGTRLTVT.

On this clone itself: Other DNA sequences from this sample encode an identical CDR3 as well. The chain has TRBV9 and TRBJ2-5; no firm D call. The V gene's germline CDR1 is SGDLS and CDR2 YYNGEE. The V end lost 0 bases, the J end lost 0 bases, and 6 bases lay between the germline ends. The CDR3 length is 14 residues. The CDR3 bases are TGTGCCAGCAGCGTAGGGAGCAACCAAGAGACCCAGTACTTC. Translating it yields CASSVGSNQETQYF.

The CDR3 loop reads CASSYTLSESQETQYF. The CDR3 coding sequence is TGTGCCAGCAGCTATACCCTTTCAGAGTCCCAAGAGACCCAGTACTTC. The chain is built from TRBV5-6 and TRBJ2-5, with D uncertain. V lost 3 bases, J lost 1 base, and 16 bases lay in between. This CDR3 is 16 amino acids long. Per germline, CDR1 SGHDT and CDR2 YYEEEE.

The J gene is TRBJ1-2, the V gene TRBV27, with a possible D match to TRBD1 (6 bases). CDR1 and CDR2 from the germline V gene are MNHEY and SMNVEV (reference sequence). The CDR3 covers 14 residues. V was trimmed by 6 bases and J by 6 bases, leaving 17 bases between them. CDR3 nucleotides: TGTGCCAGCAGCATACAGGGAACTGTAGATGGCTACACCTTC. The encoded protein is CASSIQGTVDGYTF.

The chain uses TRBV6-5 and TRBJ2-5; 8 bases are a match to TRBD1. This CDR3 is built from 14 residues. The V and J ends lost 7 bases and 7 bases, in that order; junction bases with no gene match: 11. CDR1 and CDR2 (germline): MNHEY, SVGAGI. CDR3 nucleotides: TGTGCCAGCACTTTAGGAGGTCAGGGGGCGACCCAGTACTTC. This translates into CASTLGGQGATQYF.

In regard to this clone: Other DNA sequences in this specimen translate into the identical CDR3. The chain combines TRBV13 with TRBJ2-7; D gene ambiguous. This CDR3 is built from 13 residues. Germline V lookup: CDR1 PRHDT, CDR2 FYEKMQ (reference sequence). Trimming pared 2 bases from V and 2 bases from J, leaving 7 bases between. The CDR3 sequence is CASSLNSPYEQYF. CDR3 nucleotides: TGTGCCAGCAGCTTAAACAGCCCCTACGAGCAGTACTTC.

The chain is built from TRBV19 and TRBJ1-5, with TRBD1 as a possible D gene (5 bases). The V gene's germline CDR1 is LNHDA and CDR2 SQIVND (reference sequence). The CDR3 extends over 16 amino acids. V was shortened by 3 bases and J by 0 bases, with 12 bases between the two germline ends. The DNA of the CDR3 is TGTGCCAGTAGTATGGGACTGGGAATTAGCAATCAGCCCCAGCATTTT. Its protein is CASSMGLGISNQPQHF.

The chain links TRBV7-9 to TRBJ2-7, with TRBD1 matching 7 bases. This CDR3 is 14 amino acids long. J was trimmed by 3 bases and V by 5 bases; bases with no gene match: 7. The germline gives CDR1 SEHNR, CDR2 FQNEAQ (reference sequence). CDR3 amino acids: CASSKGQPHYEQYF. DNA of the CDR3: TGTGCCAGCAGCAAGGGACAGCCACACTACGAGCAGTACTTC.

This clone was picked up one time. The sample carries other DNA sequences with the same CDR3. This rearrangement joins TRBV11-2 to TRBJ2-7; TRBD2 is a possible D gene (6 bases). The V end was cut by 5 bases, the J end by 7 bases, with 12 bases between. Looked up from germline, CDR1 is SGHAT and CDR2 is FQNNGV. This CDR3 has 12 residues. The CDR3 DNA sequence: TGTGCCAGCAGCCAAGGAGGGGTTGAGCAGTACTTC. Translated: CASSQGGVEQYF.

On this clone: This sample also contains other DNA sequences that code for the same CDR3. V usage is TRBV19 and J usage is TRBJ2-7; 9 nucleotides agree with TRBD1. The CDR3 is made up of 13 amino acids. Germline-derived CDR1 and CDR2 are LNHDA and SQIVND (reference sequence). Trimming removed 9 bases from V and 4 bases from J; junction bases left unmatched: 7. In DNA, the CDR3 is TGTGCCAGCGCACCGGGACAGGGTTACGAGCAGTACTTC. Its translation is CASAPGQGYEQYF.

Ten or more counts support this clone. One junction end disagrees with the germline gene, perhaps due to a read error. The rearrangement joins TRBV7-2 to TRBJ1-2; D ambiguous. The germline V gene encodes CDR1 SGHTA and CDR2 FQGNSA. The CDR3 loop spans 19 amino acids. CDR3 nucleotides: TGTGCCAGCAGCTACGTCCCTACCCGGAACGTAAACTCTAACCATGGCTACACCTTC. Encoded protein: CASSYVPTRNVNSNHGYTF.

The CDR3 nucleotides read TGTGCCAGCAGTTACACCGTGACAGGGTCAGACACTGAAGCTTTCTTT. Its protein product is CASSYTVTGSDTEAFF. This chain connects TRBV6-5 to TRBJ1-1, with 7 bases matching TRBD1. Germline V CDR1 and CDR2: MNHEY, SVGAGI. V was pared by 2 bases and J by 3 bases, with 9 bases of the junction left unmatched. The CDR3 contains 16 residues.

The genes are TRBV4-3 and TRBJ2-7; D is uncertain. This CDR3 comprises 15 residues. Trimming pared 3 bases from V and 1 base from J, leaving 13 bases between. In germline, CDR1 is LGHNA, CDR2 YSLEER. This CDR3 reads CASSQMTDRSYEQYF. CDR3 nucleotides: TGCGCCAGCAGCCAGATGACCGATAGGTCCTACGAGCAGTACTTC.

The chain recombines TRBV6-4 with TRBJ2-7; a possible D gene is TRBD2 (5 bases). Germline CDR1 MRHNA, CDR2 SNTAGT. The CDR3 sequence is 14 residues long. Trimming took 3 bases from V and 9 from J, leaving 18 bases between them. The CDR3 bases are TGTGCCAGCAGTGATAGTCTAGCTCCCTTTGGGCAGTACTTC. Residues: CASSDSLAPFGQYF.

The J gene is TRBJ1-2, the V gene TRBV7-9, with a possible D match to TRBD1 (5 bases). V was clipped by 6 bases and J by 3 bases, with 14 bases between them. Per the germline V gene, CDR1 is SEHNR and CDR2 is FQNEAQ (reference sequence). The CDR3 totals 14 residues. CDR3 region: CASRPDGTYYGYTF. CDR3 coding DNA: TGTGCCAGCAGGCCTGACGGGACTTACTATGGCTACACCTTC. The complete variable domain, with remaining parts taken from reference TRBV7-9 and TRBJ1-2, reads DTGVSQNPRHKITKRGQNVTFRCDPISEHNRLYWYRQTLGQGPEFLTYFQNEAQLEKSRLLSDRFSAERPKGSFSTLEIQRTEQGDSAMYLCASRPDGTYYGYTFGSGTRLTVV.

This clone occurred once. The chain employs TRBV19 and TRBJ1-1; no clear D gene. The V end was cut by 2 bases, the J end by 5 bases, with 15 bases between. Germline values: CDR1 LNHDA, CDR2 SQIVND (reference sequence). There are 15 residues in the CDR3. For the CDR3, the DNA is TGTGCCAGTAGTATATCTGCCTATATGCGGACTGAAGCTTTCTTT. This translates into CASSISAYMRTEAFF. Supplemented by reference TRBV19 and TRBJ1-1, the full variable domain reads DGGITQSPKYLFRKEGQNVTLSCEQNLNHDAMYWYRQDPGQGLRLIYYSQIVNDFQKGDIAEGYSVSREKKESFPLTVTSAQKNPTAFYLCASSISAYMRTEAFFGQGTRLTVV.

The CDR3 reads CASSQALGQDYEQYF. The CDR3 DNA sequence: TGCGCCAGCAGCCAAGCCCTCGGACAGGACTACGAGCAGTACTTC. This chain links TRBV4-1 with TRBJ2-7, with TRBD1 identical over 7 bases. The CDR3 has 15 residues. CDR1 is MGHRA, CDR2 YSYEKL, per germline. The trim removed 1 base at V and 3 bases at J, leaving 6 bases unmatched.

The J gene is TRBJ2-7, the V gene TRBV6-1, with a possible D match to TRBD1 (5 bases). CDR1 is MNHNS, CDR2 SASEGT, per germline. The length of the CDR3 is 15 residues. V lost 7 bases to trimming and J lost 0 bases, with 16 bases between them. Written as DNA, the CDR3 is TGTGCCAGCAAGCCGTCTCCCAGGGACTCCTACGAGCAGTACTTC. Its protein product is CASKPSPRDSYEQYF.

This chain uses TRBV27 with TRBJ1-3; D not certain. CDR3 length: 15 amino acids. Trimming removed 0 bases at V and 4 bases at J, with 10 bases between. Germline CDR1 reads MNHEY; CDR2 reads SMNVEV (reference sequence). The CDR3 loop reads CASSLSEGMGNTIYF. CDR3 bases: TGTGCCAGCAGTTTATCTGAGGGTATGGGAAACACCATATATTTT.

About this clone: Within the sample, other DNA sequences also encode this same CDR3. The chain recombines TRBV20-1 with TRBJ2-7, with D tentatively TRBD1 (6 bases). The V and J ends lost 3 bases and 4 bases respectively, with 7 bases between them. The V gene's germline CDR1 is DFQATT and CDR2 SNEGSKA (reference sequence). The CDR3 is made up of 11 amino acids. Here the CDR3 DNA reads TGCAGTGCTAGGCAGGGGTACGAGCAGTACTTC. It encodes CSARQGYEQYF.